The clone carrying this TCR beta chain was seen more than once but under ten times. The antigen is not known. These data come from a study of beta chain features in type 1 diabetes. For the study at large: Healthy donors, compared against patients, showed similar age, gender and cell yields. General study findings and limits: Within each of all four CD4+ subsets, Type 1 diabetes patients had TCRB CDR3s that were moderately but significantly shorter. The study found that naive, central memory and Treg TCRB repertoires appeared more similar in patients than in healthy donors.

Trimming shortened V by 0 bases and J by 1 base, and 9 bases separated the two germline ends. The CDR3 extends over 15 amino acids. Germline CDR1 and CDR2: MNHEY and SVGAGI. Of the isolated RNA, all was reverse transcribed, and so the sequenced material was expressed TCRB transcripts. Profiled with immunoSEQ multiplex PCR; TCRdb holds only in-frame clones, not every one. In the table there are some 150,000 clones, about 13% of which are singletons. Every donor provided one heparinised blood draw, which averaged roughly 120 mL. The specimen sequenced was central memory CD4+ T cells from blood. The clonotype comes from a man younger than 35 with type 1 diabetes. V usage is TRBV6-5 and J usage is TRBJ1-1; D not certain. The CDR3, as DNA: TGTGCCAGCAGTTACTCGTTAGAGACGAACACTGAAGCTTTCTTT. Its translation: CASSYSLETNTEAFF.